These 24 T cell receptor beta chains were all obtained from the same sample, sequenced in a study of response to subunit inactivated influenza vaccine. TCRdb used MiXCR to reprocess the RT-PCR reads, holding one entry per CDR3 protein. Among hundreds of thousands of distinct CDR3 sequences, 14% were seen once, and the ten largest hold about 7.4%. Sequencing used PBMCs from blood, obtained 14 to 15 days before vaccination. Receptor source: a man aged 50 to 59 who received an inactivated influenza vaccine.

The gene calls are TRBV12-3 or TRBV12-4 and TRBJ2-1; no definite D call. The CDR3 sequence is 13 residues long. The V gene lost 7 bases and the J gene lost 5 bases, with 12 bases spanning the gap. Here the CDR3 reads CASNPPEDNEQFF. CDR3 in DNA: TGTGCCAGCAATCCACCCGAAGACAATGAGCAGTTCTTC.

This clonotype has ten or more counts. The V call is TRBV5-6, the J call TRBJ2-7; D possibly corresponds to TRBD2 (5 bases). The CDR3 runs 15 residues. The germline V and J ends were trimmed by 4 bases and 5 bases, with 19 bases remaining between them. From germline, CDR1 is SGHDT and CDR2 YYEEEE. The CDR3 coding sequence is TGTGCCAGCAGCCTCTCCGAGGGCGCGTACAACGAGCAGTACTTC. Translated: CASSLSEGAYNEQYF.

The table lists this clonotype with a few counts. The rearrangement links TRBV11-1 to TRBJ1-1; TRBD1 is a possible D gene (6 bases). Trimming stripped 5 bases from V and 5 bases from J, with 21 bases between. Germline CDR1 is SGHAT and CDR2 is FQDESV (reference sequence). CDR3 size: 16 residues. The CDR3 nucleotides are TGTGCCAGCAGCCAGGGGACAACTTCCTCCGGGACTGAAGCTTTCTTT. It yields the protein CASSQGTTSSGTEAFF.

The chain couples TRBV7-2 to TRBJ1-5; a weak D match, TRBD1 (6 bases). Germline CDR1 and CDR2: SGHTA and FQGNSA. The CDR3 contains 15 residues. Trimming removed 5 bases from V and 7 bases from J, with 18 bases in between. The CDR3 DNA sequence: TGTGCCAGCAGCCCACAGGGTGGTAACGGACAGCCCCAGCATTTT. It codes for CASSPQGGNGQPQHF.

CDR3 DNA: TGTGCCAGCAGTCCCCTAAGACTACTAGCGGGGAACTCCTACGAGCAGTACTTC. This translates into CASSPLRLLAGNSYEQYF. The chain combines TRBV27 with TRBJ2-7; 10 bases line up with TRBD2. V was clipped by 5 bases and J by 0 bases; unmatched bases: 13. The CDR3 consists of 18 residues. Germline V lookup: CDR1 MNHEY, CDR2 SMNVEV (reference sequence).

The CDR3 loop reads CASSLLGQGGLDGYTF. The CDR3 region has the DNA TGTGCCAGCAGCTTATTGGGACAGGGCGGATTAGATGGCTACACCTTC. This rearrangement joins TRBV7-3 to TRBJ1-2, with 9 positions matching TRBD1. Germline values: CDR1 SGHTA, CDR2 FQGTGA. J gave up 6 bases and V 2 bases, and 10 bases lay outside the gene matches. The CDR3 extends over 16 amino acids.

This clonotype was seen a handful of times. V gene TRBV20-1 combines with J gene TRBJ1-2; D gene uncertain. Per the germline V gene, CDR1 is DFQATT and CDR2 is SNEGSKA (reference sequence). Trimming shortened V by 1 base and J by 5 bases, and 11 bases separated the two germline ends. This CDR3 contains 13 residues. The CDR3 loop is CSARAPNLYGYTF. The CDR3 DNA follows: TGCAGTGCTAGAGCCCCTAATCTATATGGCTACACCTTC.

This clonotype has a handful of counts. Germline is not matched at one junction end, which may reflect a read error. V usage is TRBV20-1 and J usage is TRBJ2-1, with D hard to call. The CDR3 spans 15 residues. The V gene's germline CDR1 is DFQATT and CDR2 SNEGSKA (reference sequence). CDR3 nucleotides: TGCAGTGCCAGAGGATCCCCGGGCCTCTCAAATGAGCAGTTCTTC. This sequence encodes CSARGSPGLSNEQFF.

CDR3 amino acids: CATSVGRFSGANVLTF. CDR3 nucleotide sequence: TGTGCCACCAGCGTAGGTCGGTTTTCTGGGGCCAACGTCCTGACTTTC. The chain recombines TRBV6-1 with TRBJ2-6; D is unresolved. V dropped 10 bases and J dropped 1 base, with 17 bases sitting between them. The CDR3 consists of 16 residues. Germline CDR1 is MNHNS and CDR2 is SASEGT.

The chain employs TRBV6-1 and TRBJ1-5; 10 bases are shared with TRBD1. CDR1 is MNHNS and CDR2 is SASEGT in the germline V gene. This CDR3 region has 18 residues. V shed 6 bases, J shed 0 bases, and the junction held 11 bases outside the gene matches. This CDR3 reads CASRPGQGEGYSNQPQHF. The CDR3 DNA follows: TGTGCCAGCAGACCCGGACAGGGGGAAGGTTATAGCAATCAGCCCCAGCATTTT.

In its sample, this clonotype was seen many times. This CDR3 reads CASSVDLGGRKEQFF. In nucleotides, the CDR3 is TGTGCCAGCAGCGTAGATCTAGGGGGACGAAAAGAGCAGTTCTTC. The chain couples TRBV9 to TRBJ2-1; perhaps TRBD1 as D (6 bases). Germline assignment: CDR1 SGDLS and CDR2 YYNGEE. V was pared by 0 bases and J by 10 bases, with 17 bases between. The CDR3 length is 15 residues.

This chain joins TRBV20-1 and TRBJ2-4; D not certain. Trimming removed 4 bases at V and 0 bases at J, with 22 bases between. The CDR3 sequence is 18 residues long. The germline gives CDR1 DFQATT, CDR2 SNEGSKA (reference sequence). CDR3 loop: CSAKPRPGQKLAKNIQYF. CDR3 bases: TGCAGTGCTAAACCCCGGCCAGGTCAAAAACTAGCCAAAAACATTCAGTACTTC.

This clonotype was observed at least ten times. The V and J genes are TRBV12-3 or TRBV12-4 and TRBJ2-1; tentative D call: TRBD2 (5 bases). With 2 bases removed from V and 7 bases from J, the gap between germline ends came to 15 bases. The CDR3 covers 15 residues. The CDR3 here is CASSLRSQEVNEQFF. In DNA, the CDR3 is TGTGCCAGCAGTTTACGAAGTCAGGAGGTGAATGAGCAGTTCTTC.

The chain uses TRBV6-2 or TRBV6-3 and TRBJ1-5; the D gene is possibly TRBD1 (5 bases). Germline CDR1 reads MNHEY; CDR2 reads SVGEGT. This CDR3 has 12 amino acids. V was shortened by 7 bases and J by 5 bases, with 9 bases between the two germline ends. The CDR3 DNA sequence: TGTGCCAGCACTGGGGCGGATCAGCCCCAGCATTTT. Protein: CASTGADQPQHF.

This clonotype was counted between two and nine times. The chain recombines TRBV9 with TRBJ1-2; D might be TRBD1 (5 bases). V was pared by 0 bases and J by 8 bases, with 11 bases between. Germline V CDR1 and CDR2: SGDLS, YYNGEE. The CDR3 is made up of 13 amino acids. CDR3 region: CASSVAGAEGYTF. In nucleotides, the CDR3 is TGTGCCAGCAGCGTAGCTGGGGCAGAGGGCTACACCTTC.

This clonotype came up a few times. V is TRBV10-3 and J is TRBJ2-7, with D possibly being TRBD2 (6 bases). The CDR3 totals 14 residues. Germline CDR1 and CDR2: ENHRY and SYGVKD. With 3 bases removed from V and 0 bases from J, the gap between germline ends came to 9 bases. In DNA form, the CDR3 reads TGTGCCATCAGTGACACGGGACTCTCCTACGAGCAGTACTTC. This translates into CAISDTGLSYEQYF.

This clonotype came up a few times. The V call is TRBV6-1, the J call TRBJ2-3, with 9 bases aligning to TRBD1. Germline-derived CDR1 and CDR2 are MNHNS and SASEGT. The ends lost 1 base at V and 4 bases at J; junction bases unmatched: 0. The CDR3 is 14 amino acids. The CDR3 loop reads CASSEGQGADTQYF. The DNA of the CDR3 is TGTGCCAGCAGTGAAGGACAGGGGGCAGATACGCAGTATTTT.

This clonotype was counted only a few times. The chain is built from TRBV6-2 or TRBV6-3 and TRBJ2-2; 7 bases align to TRBD2. Trimming at V came to 7 bases and at J to 6 bases, leaving 5 bases not matched to a gene. There are 13 residues in the CDR3. Germline assignment: CDR1 MNHEY and CDR2 SVGEGT. The CDR3 DNA sequence: TGTGCCAGCAACCGGGACTACTCCGGGGAGCTGTTTTTT. Its translation is CASNRDYSGELFF.

This clonotype was counted a few times. The V gene is TRBV12-3 or TRBV12-4, the J gene TRBJ1-1; 8 positions match TRBD1. Trimming took 7 bases from V and 4 from J; bases not matched to a gene: 5. This CDR3 has 13 residues. CDR3 sequence reads: CASKNRGGTEAFF. In DNA, the CDR3 is TGTGCCAGCAAAAACAGGGGGGGCACTGAAGCTTTCTTT.

This clonotype was detected ten times or more. This chain uses TRBV12-3 or TRBV12-4 with TRBJ1-2; 7 bases match TRBD1. Germline trimming cut 3 bases from V and 4 bases from J; bases unmatched to any gene: 2. The CDR3 is 13 residues long. The CDR3 coding sequence is TGTGCCAGCAGTTTCTCAGGGGGCTATGGCTACACCTTC. Protein product: CASSFSGGYGYTF.

A remark on this clonotype: This may come from a read error, since a much larger clone is one base off. This chain joins TRBV10-3 and TRBJ1-2; D uncertain. This CDR3 region has 13 residues. Looked up from germline, CDR1 is ENHRY and CDR2 is SYGVKD. CDR3 in amino acids: CAISDLPRVGFTF. For the CDR3, the DNA is TGTGCCATCAGTGATTTGCCGCGGGTAGGCTTCACCTTC.

This clonotype was recorded at least ten times. The V and J genes are TRBV2 and TRBJ1-1, with D possibly being TRBD1 (5 bases). Trimming removed 6 bases at V and 2 bases at J, with 16 bases between. The CDR3 runs 15 residues. CDR1 and CDR2 from the germline V gene are SNHLY and FYNNEI. Here the CDR3 reads CASSQHRTTNTEAFF. Here the CDR3 DNA reads TGTGCCAGCAGCCAACACAGGACAACAAACACTGAAGCTTTCTTT. Complete variable domain (other parts from reference TRBV2 and TRBJ1-1): EPEVTQTPSHQVTQMGQEVILRCVPISNHLYFYWYRQILGQKVEFLVSFYNNEISEKSEIFDDQFSVERPDGSNFTLKIRSTKLEDSAMYFCASSQHRTTNTEAFFGQGTRLTVV.

This clonotype was recorded once. The CDR3 loop reads CSVEADDGNTIYF. CDR3 bases: TGCAGCGTTGAGGCGGACGACGGAAACACCATATATTTT. V is TRBV29-1 and J is TRBJ1-3; D not resolved. CDR3 length equals 13 residues. Deletions cut 3 bases from V and 4 bases from J, with 10 bases between. Looked up from germline, CDR1 is SQVTM and CDR2 is ANQGSEA. The full variable domain, with the rest looked up from reference TRBV29-1 and TRBJ1-3, is SAVISQKPSRDICQRGTSLTIQCQVDSQVTMMFWYRQQPGQSLTLIATANQGSEATYESGFVIDKFPISRPNLTFSTLTVSNMSPEDSSIYLCSVEADDGNTIYFGEGSWLTVV.

This clonotype was seen only a few times. This sequence joins TRBV15 and TRBJ1-4; no firm D call. CDR1 and CDR2 from the germline V gene are LNHNV and YYDKDF (reference sequence). V lost 3 bases, J lost 4 bases, and 12 bases lay in between. The CDR3 runs 15 residues. The CDR3 sequence is CATSREGALNEKLFF. In DNA form, the CDR3 reads TGTGCCACCAGCAGGGAGGGTGCCCTTAATGAAAAACTGTTTTTT.